These 30 T cell receptor beta chains were sequenced from one sample in a study of T cell responses to AZD1222 COVID-19 vaccine. The method was immunoSEQ multiplex PCR; TCRdb's version includes in-frame clones alone and lacks a portion of them. The sample has some 96,000 clones; around 90% are singletons. The sequencing here drew on peripheral blood, taken on day 0 of AZD1222 vaccination. These TCRs come from an adult in good health.

The chain recombines TRBV5-1 with TRBJ2-5; D uncertain. CDR1 and CDR2 from the germline V gene are SGHRS and YFSETQ. The CDR3 totals 14 residues. The V gene lost 4 bases and the J gene lost 3 bases, with 13 bases spanning the gap. CDR3 sequence (DNA): TGCGCCAGCAGCGAGGCCAATCCCAAAGAGACCCAGTACTTC. Its translation: CASSEANPKETQYF. Looking up the rest from reference TRBV5-1 and TRBJ2-5 gives the full variable domain: KAGVTQTPRYLIKTRGQQVTLSCSPISGHRSVSWYQQTPGQGLQFLFEYFSETQRNKGNFPGRFSGRQFSNSRSEMNVSTLELGDSALYLCASSEANPKETQYFGPGTRLLVL.

The CDR3 bases are TGTGCCAGCAGTGGGTGGGCCACTGAAGCTTTCTTT. Protein: CASSGWATEAFF. The chain is built from TRBV25-1 and TRBJ1-1; D not resolved. The CDR3 length is 12 residues. The germline CDR1 and CDR2 sequences are MGHDK and SYGVNS. V lost 4 bases and J lost 4, with 7 bases in between.

The V and J genes are TRBV10-3 and TRBJ2-5; D may be TRBD2 (6 bases). The CDR3 covers 15 residues. The ends were cut back, 5 bases at V and 1 base at J, with 14 bases in the middle. Germline CDR1 reads ENHRY; CDR2 reads SYGVKD. CDR3 sequence: CAISRYGGLQETQYF. The CDR3 coding sequence is TGTGCCATCAGTCGGTACGGGGGACTCCAAGAGACCCAGTACTTC.

The CDR3 reads CASSQVPGSTTEAFF. As DNA, the CDR3 is TGTGCCAGCAGCCAAGTCCCAGGCTCGACCACTGAAGCTTTCTTT. The chain couples TRBV3-1 (or the pseudogene TRBV3-2) to TRBJ1-1, with D uncertain. Germline V CDR1 and CDR2: LGHDT, YNNKEL (reference sequence). The V end was cut by 1 base, the J end by 4 bases, with 13 bases between. The CDR3 runs to 15 residues.

J is TRBJ2-3 and V is TRBV6-5; D is possibly TRBD1 (5 bases). Trimming removed 8 bases at V and 2 bases at J, with 14 bases between. The germline V gene encodes CDR1 MNHEY and CDR2 SVGAGI. The CDR3 extends over 14 amino acids. The CDR3 nucleotides read TGTGCCAGCCTACTTGACAGATACACAGATACGCAGTATTTT. Its protein is CASLLDRYTDTQYF.

This clone has more than one count but fewer than ten. The chain links TRBV10-3 to TRBJ1-2, with D possibly TRBD1 on 6 matching bases. Germline V gives CDR1 ENHRY, CDR2 SYGVKD. The CDR3 consists of 15 residues. Trimming took 0 bases from V and 5 from J, leaving 13 bases between them. CDR3 nucleotide sequence: TGTGCCATCAGTGAGTCGTCAGCAGGGGTATATGGCTACACCTTC. This codes for CAISESSAGVYGYTF.

V gene TRBV7-2 combines with J gene TRBJ2-5, with 7 bases aligning to TRBD1. CDR1 is SGHTA, CDR2 FQGNSA, per germline. With V trimmed by 3 bases and J by 0 bases, 1 base remained unmatched. The length of the CDR3 is 14 residues. This chain's CDR3 is CASSLGQHQETQYF. In nucleotides, the CDR3 is TGTGCCAGCAGCTTGGGACAGCACCAAGAGACCCAGTACTTC.

V gene TRBV3-1 (or the pseudogene TRBV3-2) combines with J gene TRBJ1-3, with D unclear. Germline CDR1 LGHDT, CDR2 YNNKEL (reference sequence). Trimming removed 0 bases at V and 0 bases at J, with 6 bases between. The CDR3 contains 15 residues. The CDR3 protein is CASSQDYSSGNTIYF. For the CDR3, the DNA is TGTGCCAGCAGCCAAGATTACAGCTCTGGAAACACCATATATTTT.

V is TRBV2 and J is TRBJ2-1; 10 bases align to TRBD2. The germline gives CDR1 SNHLY, CDR2 FYNNEI. The CDR3 contains 15 residues. Germline trimming cut 4 bases from V and 3 bases from J; bases unmatched to any gene: 3. The CDR3 sequence is CASSAGTSDYNEQFF. In nucleotides, the CDR3 is TGTGCCAGCAGTGCCGGGACTAGCGACTACAATGAGCAGTTCTTC.

J is TRBJ2-1 and V is TRBV7-8; TRBD1 matches at 10 bases. The CDR3 contains 16 residues. Trimming cost V 1 base and J 6 bases; bases outside gene matches: 6. Germline lookup yields CDR1 SGHVS and CDR2 FQNEAQ. CDR3 coding DNA: TGTGCCAGCAGCTTAGGGGGGACAGGGGATGGCAATGAGCAGTTCTTC. As protein: CASSLGGTGDGNEQFF.

The chain employs TRBV2 and TRBJ2-4; D is possibly TRBD2 (6 bases). Trimming left V 4 bases short and J 7 bases short, with 14 bases between. Germline values: CDR1 SNHLY, CDR2 FYNNEI. This CDR3 comprises 14 residues. Here the CDR3 DNA reads TGTGCCAGCAGTGGTTGGAGGGAGCGCAACATTCAGTACTTC. Its protein product is CASSGWRERNIQYF.

The V gene is TRBV7-2, the J gene TRBJ1-1; D uncertain. This CDR3 has 14 amino acids. V gave up 5 bases and J gave up 1 base, with 11 bases separating them. From germline, CDR1 is SGHTA and CDR2 FQGNSA. CDR3 bases: TGTGCCAGCAGCCCCGGGCGGTCGAACACTGAAGCTTTCTTT. This gives the protein CASSPGRSNTEAFF.

The chain is built from TRBV4-3 and TRBJ1-1; 9 nucleotides match TRBD1. J lost 0 bases, V lost 5 bases, and 4 bases had no gene match. CDR1 LGHNA and CDR2 YSLEER come from the germline V gene. The CDR3 loop spans 15 amino acids. CDR3 region: CASSLQGALNTEAFF. Written as DNA, the CDR3 is TGCGCCAGCAGCTTACAGGGGGCCTTGAACACTGAAGCTTTCTTT.

The chain recombines TRBV7-9 with TRBJ1-2; unclear D gene. The CDR3 contains 12 residues. Germline CDR1 SEHNR, CDR2 FQNEAQ (reference sequence). Trimming took 1 base from V and 7 from J, leaving 7 bases between them. CDR3 nucleotides: TGTGCCAGCAGCTTAGAAGACCTTGGCTACACCTTC. Encoded protein: CASSLEDLGYTF.

The chain uses TRBV29-1 and TRBJ1-2; 8 bases fit TRBD1. CDR1 and CDR2 (germline): SQVTM, ANQGSEA. There are 13 residues in the CDR3. As DNA, the CDR3 is TGCAGTACCTCAGGGGGCGCAAGGTATGGCTACACCTTC. It specifies CSTSGGARYGYTF.

The rearrangement uses TRBV7-9 and TRBJ2-7, with D possibly matching TRBD1 (5 bases). V lost 1 base, J lost 0 bases, and 7 bases lay in between. Per germline, CDR1 SEHNR and CDR2 FQNEAQ (reference sequence). This CDR3 region has 14 residues. The CDR3 is CASSLEQDSYEQYF. For the CDR3, the DNA is TGTGCCAGCAGCTTAGAACAGGACTCCTACGAGCAGTACTTC.

The chain has TRBV18 and TRBJ2-7; 8 bases map to TRBD2. The V gene end was trimmed by 0 bases and the J gene end by 6 bases; junction bases not matched to a gene: 4. Germline assignment: CDR1 KGHSH and CDR2 LQKENI. The CDR3 length is 14 residues. CDR3 amino acids: CASSPPAGGGEQYF. The CDR3 DNA sequence: TGTGCCAGCTCACCACCGGCGGGAGGAGGCGAGCAGTACTTC.

This chain links TRBV7-9 with TRBJ1-1; D not resolved. The CDR3 extends over 15 amino acids. V was clipped by 3 bases and J by 0 bases, with 11 bases between them. Germline CDR1 reads SEHNR; CDR2 reads FQNEAQ (reference sequence). CDR3 nucleotides: TGTGCCAGCAGCTTCCCAGCAAGTATGAACACTGAAGCTTTCTTT. Translation: CASSFPASMNTEAFF. The variable domain in full, completed from reference TRBV7-9 and TRBJ1-1, reads DTGVSQNPRHKITKRGQNVTFRCDPISEHNRLYWYRQTLGQGPEFLTYFQNEAQLEKSRLLSDRFSAERPKGSFSTLEIQRTEQGDSAMYLCASSFPASMNTEAFFGQGTRLTVV.

V usage is TRBV11-2 and J usage is TRBJ2-2; D is possibly TRBD1 or TRBD2 (6 bases each). CDR3 length: 16 residues. Trimming shortened V by 3 bases and J by 1 base, and 12 bases separated the two germline ends. Germline CDR1 and CDR2: SGHAT and FQNNGV. The CDR3 sequence: CASSFRRGRNTGELFF. The CDR3 bases are TGTGCCAGCAGCTTTCGCCGGGGGCGGAACACCGGGGAGCTGTTTTTT. The full variable domain, its missing parts supplied by reference TRBV11-2 and TRBJ2-2, is EAGVAQSPRYKIIEKRQSVAFWCNPISGHATLYWYQQILGQGPKLLIQFQNNGVVDDSQLPKDRFSAERLKGVDSTLKIQPAKLEDSAVYLCASSFRRGRNTGELFFGEGSRLTVL.

The rearrangement uses TRBV5-4 and TRBJ2-7; 10 bases align to TRBD2. V lost 5 bases, J lost 0 bases, and 8 bases stayed unmatched. The CDR3 length is 16 residues. Germline CDR1 and CDR2: SGHNT and YYREEE (reference sequence). The CDR3 sequence: CASSYDLAGGSYEQYF. DNA for the CDR3: TGTGCCAGCAGTTACGATTTAGCGGGGGGCTCCTACGAGCAGTACTTC.

The chain combines TRBV5-4 with TRBJ2-5; TRBD1 matches 7 bases. Germline V gives CDR1 SGHNT, CDR2 YYREEE (reference sequence). The CDR3 runs 15 residues. The V segment lost 2 bases and the J segment 1 base; nucleotides outside the gene matches: 5. In nucleotides, the CDR3 is TGTGCCAGCAGCTTAGGGGGACAGACCCAAGAGACCCAGTACTTC. It specifies CASSLGGQTQETQYF.

The chain joins TRBV6-2 or TRBV6-3 to TRBJ2-3, with TRBD1 as a possible D gene (6 bases). Looked up from germline, CDR1 is MNHEY and CDR2 is SVGEGT. V dropped 4 bases and J dropped 3 bases, with 11 bases sitting between them. The CDR3 totals 14 residues. The CDR3 loop reads CASSLPGETDTQYF. CDR3 bases: TGTGCCAGCAGTTTGCCAGGGGAAACAGATACGCAGTATTTT.

The chain is built from TRBV6-2 or TRBV6-3 and TRBJ2-3; 8 nucleotides align to TRBD2. CDR3 length: 16 residues. Germline V gives CDR1 MNHEY, CDR2 SVGEGT. Trimming took 3 bases from V and 1 from J; bases not matched to a gene: 6. CDR3 amino acids: CASSYSAGEGTDTQYF. CDR3 DNA sequence: TGTGCCAGCAGTTATTCAGCGGGGGAGGGCACAGATACGCAGTATTTT.

The V call is TRBV2, the J call TRBJ2-7; TRBD1 aligns across 7 bases. Germline V gene lookup returns CDR1 SNHLY and CDR2 FYNNEI. The V gene end was trimmed by 8 bases and the J gene end by 2 bases; junction bases not matched to a gene: 15. CDR3 length: 16 residues. The DNA of the CDR3 is TGTGCCAGCCTTGCCTTCACAGGGGCCCTCACCTACGAGCAGTACTTC. It yields the protein CASLAFTGALTYEQYF. Full variable domain (rest looked up from reference TRBV2 and TRBJ2-7): EPEVTQTPSHQVTQMGQEVILRCVPISNHLYFYWYRQILGQKVEFLVSFYNNEISEKSEIFDDQFSVERPDGSNFTLKIRSTKLEDSAMYFCASLAFTGALTYEQYFGPGTRLTVT.

This chain connects TRBV25-1 to TRBJ1-5; tentative D call: TRBD1 (5 bases). Trimming stripped 1 base from V and 4 bases from J, with 11 bases between. The CDR3 runs 15 residues. Germline assignment: CDR1 MGHDK and CDR2 SYGVNS. The CDR3 DNA is TGTGCCAGCAGTGAATCGGGGGGGTGGAATCAGCCCCAGCATTTT. Its protein product is CASSESGGWNQPQHF.

The rearrangement uses TRBV19 and TRBJ1-1; perhaps TRBD1 as D (5 bases). V was pared by 3 bases and J by 4 bases, with 9 bases between. This CDR3 contains 13 residues. Germline lookup yields CDR1 LNHDA and CDR2 SQIVND (reference sequence). This chain's CDR3 is CASSIPRATEAFF. CDR3 bases: TGTGCCAGTAGTATTCCCAGGGCCACTGAAGCTTTCTTT.

This clone was found once. This chain joins TRBV7-9 and TRBJ1-4, with no clear D. V was trimmed by 4 bases and J by 7 bases, leaving 16 bases between them. The CDR3 is 15 amino acids. Germline V gene sequence: CDR1 SEHNR, CDR2 FQNEAQ (reference sequence). The DNA for the CDR3 is TGTGCCAGCAGCTCTTATGCTGGGGTTTCTGAAAAACTGTTTTTT. It translates to CASSSYAGVSEKLFF.

The CDR3 nucleotides read TGTGCCAGCAGCCAGGGGGATACGCAGTATTTT. Its translation: CASSQGDTQYF. V and J are TRBV3-1 (or the pseudogene TRBV3-2) and TRBJ2-3, with D uncertain. The length of the CDR3 is 11 residues. Germline V gene lookup returns CDR1 LGHDT and CDR2 YNNKEL (reference sequence). Trimming removed 3 bases from V and 6 bases from J, with 4 bases in between.

The table lists this clone with a few counts. The chain recombines TRBV6-4 with TRBJ2-1; 11 bases are shared with TRBD2. V lost 0 bases, J lost 4 bases, and 2 bases stayed unmatched. Germline values: CDR1 MRHNA, CDR2 SNTAGT. The CDR3 contains 16 residues. In DNA form, the CDR3 reads TGTGCCAGCAGTGACTCGGCTAGCGGGGGGTACAATGAGCAGTTCTTC. It translates to CASSDSASGGYNEQFF.

V gene TRBV19 combines with J gene TRBJ2-7, with unresolved D. V was cut by 3 bases and J by 3 bases, with 9 bases left in between. Germline CDR1 and CDR2: LNHDA and SQIVND (reference sequence). The CDR3 consists of 13 residues. The CDR3 coding sequence is TGTGCCAGTAGTATTTCTATGTTCTACGAGCAGTACTTC. Translation: CASSISMFYEQYF.